The sequence of this T cell receptor beta chain was determined in a study of cytomegalovirus exposure and HLA in healthy donors. Assay: immunoSEQ multiplex PCR; the TCRdb copy retains only in-frame clones and omits some. The sample holds approximately 71,000 clones; about 94% are singletons and the top ten take roughly 1%. Trimming took 6 bases from V and 7 from J; bases not matched to a gene: 11. This CDR3 is 15 amino acids long. Germline values: CDR1 KGHSH, CDR2 LQKENI. The material sequenced was PBMCs. V gene TRBV18 combines with J gene TRBJ2-1, with TRBD1 identical over 8 bases. This receptor was obtained from a woman younger than 30 in good health and CMV-seronegative. The CDR3 here is CASSTGAGGWNEQFF. CDR3 nucleotide sequence: TGTGCCAGCTCGACGGGGGCAGGGGGCTGGAATGAGCAGTTCTTC.